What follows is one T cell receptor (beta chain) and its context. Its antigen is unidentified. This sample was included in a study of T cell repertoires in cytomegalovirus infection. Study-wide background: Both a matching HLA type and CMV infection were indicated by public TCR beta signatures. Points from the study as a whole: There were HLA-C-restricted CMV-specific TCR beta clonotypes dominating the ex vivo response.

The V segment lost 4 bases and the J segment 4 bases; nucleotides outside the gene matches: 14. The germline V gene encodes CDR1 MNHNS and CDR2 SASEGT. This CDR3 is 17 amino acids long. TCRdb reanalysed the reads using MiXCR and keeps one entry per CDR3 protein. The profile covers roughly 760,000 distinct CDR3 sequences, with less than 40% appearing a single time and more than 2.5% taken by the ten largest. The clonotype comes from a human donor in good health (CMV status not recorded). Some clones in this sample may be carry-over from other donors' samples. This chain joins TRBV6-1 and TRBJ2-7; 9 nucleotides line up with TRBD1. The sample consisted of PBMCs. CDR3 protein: CASSASTGGADVYEQYF. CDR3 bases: TGTGCCAGCAGTGCTTCTACAGGGGGCGCGGACGTTTACGAGCAGTACTTC.